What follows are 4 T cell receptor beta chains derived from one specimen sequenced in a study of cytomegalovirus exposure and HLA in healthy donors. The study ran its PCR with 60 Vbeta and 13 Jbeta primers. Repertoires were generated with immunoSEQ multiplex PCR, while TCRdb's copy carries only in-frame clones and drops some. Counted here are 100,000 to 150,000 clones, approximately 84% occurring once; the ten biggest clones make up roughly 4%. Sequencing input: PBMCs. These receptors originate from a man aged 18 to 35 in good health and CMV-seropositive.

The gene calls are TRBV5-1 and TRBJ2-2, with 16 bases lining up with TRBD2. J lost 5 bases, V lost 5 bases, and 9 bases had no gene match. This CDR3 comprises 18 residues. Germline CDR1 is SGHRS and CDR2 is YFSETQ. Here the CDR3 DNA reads TGCGCCAGCAGTCGAGGGACTAGCGGGAGGGTCGGGACCGGGGAGCTGTTTTTT. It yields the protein CASSRGTSGRVGTGELFF.

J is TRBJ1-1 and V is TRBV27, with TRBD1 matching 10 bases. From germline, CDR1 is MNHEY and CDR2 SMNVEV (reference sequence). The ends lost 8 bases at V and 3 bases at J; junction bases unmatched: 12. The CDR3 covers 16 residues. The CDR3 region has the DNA TGTGCCAGCGGTAGACAGGGGGCTTTAATGGACACTGAAGCTTTCTTT. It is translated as CASGRQGALMDTEAFF.

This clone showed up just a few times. The DNA of the CDR3 is TGTGCCAGCAGTCCGGACAGACGAGAGTACTTC. Translating gives CASSPDRREYF. The rearrangement links TRBV2 to TRBJ2-5; weak D call: TRBD1 (6 bases). Germline V gene lookup returns CDR1 SNHLY and CDR2 FYNNEI. CDR3 length: 11 amino acids. The germline V and J ends were trimmed by 5 bases and 12 bases, with 13 bases remaining between them. The variable domain in full, with the rest retrieved from reference TRBV2 and TRBJ2-5, is EPEVTQTPSHQVTQMGQEVILRCVPISNHLYFYWYRQILGQKVEFLVSFYNNEISEKSEIFDDQFSVERPDGSNFTLKIRSTKLEDSAMYFCASSPDRREYFGPGTRLLVL.

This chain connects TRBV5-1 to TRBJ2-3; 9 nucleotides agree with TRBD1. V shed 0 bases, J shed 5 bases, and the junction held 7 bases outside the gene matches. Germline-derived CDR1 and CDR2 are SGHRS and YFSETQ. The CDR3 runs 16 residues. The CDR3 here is CASSLAGGQGGDTQYF. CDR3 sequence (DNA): TGCGCCAGCAGCTTGGCCGGGGGACAGGGAGGAGATACGCAGTATTTT.